There are a few counts of the clone carrying this T cell receptor beta chain. Its cognate antigen is unknown. Authors of the study amplified TCR beta CDR3 regions from RNA transcripts. The TCR CDR3 was amplified in a first-round RT-PCR using the HTBI primer set. One entry per CDR3 protein results from TCRdb running MiXCR on the multiplex PCR reads. The top ten hold about 35% of the sample, which has 660,000 or so distinct CDR3 sequences, around 21% seen once. This record comes from a study of T cells in Graves' hyperthyroidism and ophthalmopathy. The germline CDR1 and CDR2 sequences are SGHAT and FQNNGV. Trimming at V came to 4 bases and at J to 7 bases, leaving 7 bases not matched to a gene. The CDR3 is made up of 14 amino acids. Study findings and constraints: Before onset, ophthalmopathy was predicted by the model a median around 6 months earlier. Through a model of 13 V-J features, ophthalmopathy was separated from stable hyperthyroidism.

The sequence was obtained from a young man with Graves' ophthalmopathy. This chain uses TRBV11-2 with TRBJ1-5, with 7 bases lining up with TRBD1. Sequencing input: blood. CDR3 sequence: CASSWDSVLQPQHF. The CDR3 bases are TGTGCCAGCAGCTGGGACAGTGTCTTGCAGCCCCAGCATTTT.